The present T cell receptor beta chain was sequenced within a study of cytomegalovirus exposure and HLA in healthy donors. Trimming shortened V by 2 bases and J by 0 bases, and 10 bases separated the two germline ends. Per germline, CDR1 ENHRY and CDR2 SYGVKD. The CDR3 has 15 residues. Whole-study findings and limits: Reportedly, HLA-A and HLA-B alleles of most subjects were accurately predicted from TCR beta. Association of 16,951 TCR beta sequences with HLA alleles was found at 0.05 false discovery rate in a later analysis. With later analysis, a missense DCLRE1C variant became linked to TCR beta V- and J-gene trimming.

With 60 Vbeta and 13 Jbeta primers, the PCR was carried out. The protocol was immunoSEQ multiplex PCR, while the TCRdb copy is restricted to in-frame clones and leaves out a portion. The data contain 200,000 to 300,000 clones, over 80% of them singletons. Concerning this clone: Its antigen is unknown.

This TCR was sampled from a woman aged 40 to 50 in good health and CMV-seropositive. Sample: PBMCs. The rearrangement links TRBV10-3 to TRBJ1-1, with D perhaps TRBD1 (5 bases). The CDR3 loop is CAISERAGLNTEAFF. CDR3 DNA sequence: TGTGCCATCAGTGAGCGGGCAGGGTTGAACACTGAAGCTTTCTTT.